This TCR beta chain came from a study of blood T cell repertoires in COVID-19. Across the study: Samples came from the United States, Italy and Spain, spanning acute and convalescent COVID-19.

The V and J ends lost 9 bases and 6 bases respectively, with 6 bases between them. The CDR3 sequence is 10 residues long. Germline V gene data show CDR1 as MNHEY and CDR2 as SVGAGI. In the source study's methods: The authors estimated nucleated cell counts from reference gene primer amplification. Repertoires were generated with immunoSEQ multiplex PCR, while TCRdb's copy carries only in-frame clones and drops some. That table is the source of V, J and clone size, and D and trimming were worked out from the DNA. This table has 76,000 or so clones, approximately 88% appearing once. The TCR sequence derives from a man younger than 45 with acute or convalescent COVID-19. Sequencing was carried out using peripheral blood. The chain combines TRBV6-5 with TRBJ1-5; D remains unclear. The CDR3 DNA is TGTGCCAGTGGGCGTCAGCCCCAGCATTTT. It yields the protein CASGRQPQHF.